This T cell receptor beta chain comes out of a study of blood T cell repertoires in COVID-19 (dated by TCRdb to the early 2020s). The study in broad terms: Samples from collaborators originated in the United States, Italy and Spain and spanned both the acute and convalescent phases of COVID-19. The repertoires were made available in a free public database intended to serve as a resource for research on the immune response to SARS-CoV-2. The samples were drawn from two sources: the first 160 participants of the ongoing ImmuneRACE study, and approximately 1,300 subjects contributed by 6 global collaborators. Where available, HLA class I and class II types were taken from metadata supplied by the sample provider and were not determined by assay-based typing. The sample metadata nearly always contained a de-identified subject ID, COVID-19 status, age in years and sex. Subjects who had been exposed to COVID-19, were actively infected with it, or had recovered from it provided the deeply sampled blood TCRbeta repertoires that made up the dataset. The prospective study material was composed of cDNA or gDNA derived from T cells, B-cell-depleted T cells, or PBMCs.

Reading from cysteine to phenylalanine, the CDR3 counts 15 amino acids. Just CDR3 DNA is preserved here, 45 bases in frame from base 1. V loses 2 bases of germline sequence and J loses 5 bases, and the interval between the two ends is 16 bases. According to the germline V gene, CDR1 reads MRHNA and CDR2 reads SNTAGT. TCRbeta CDR3 regions were amplified from genomic DNA using the immunoSEQ Assay, a bias-controlled multiplex PCR. The published analysis was carried out like this. The number of nucleated cells in each sample was estimated by amplification of reference gene primers within the assay. To quantify the absolute abundance of each unique TCRbeta CDR3 rearrangement, sequence reads were collapsed and filtered. For each sample, productive Simpson clonality was calculated by taking the square root of Simpson's diversity index across productive rearrangements. TCRdb mirrors the immuneACCESS table, restricted to in-frame sequences. Some clones are absent from its copies; in checked studies, under half trace to an unresolved V gene, and the reason for the others is unknown. Clone size and the V and J calls come from that table; the DNA yielded D and trimming. The sample table contains under 80,000 clones; only one count was recorded for approximately 80% of them. The ten most abundant clones make up roughly 21% of the sample.

Collaborating institutions collected whole blood in K2EDTA tubes following their own protocols. Collaborator samples were shipped for TCRbeta analysis as frozen whole blood, isolated PBMCs, or DNA extracted from either sample type. Summary of the overall study and its limitations: Clinical and demographic metadata were provided uncurated, with the amount varying by source and participant.

As concerns this clone: There is no known antigen for this receptor. Per-nucleotide qualities are absent, and no much larger clonotype sits a single base away.

This receptor was identified in a man aged 80 or over with active or convalescent COVID-19. The specimen was peripheral blood. Recombination linked TRBV6-4 to TRBJ2-7; the D gene cannot be resolved reliably. The DNA is as follows: TGTGCCAGCAGTGACGGCCAGGTCGTTCCCCACGAGCAGTACTTC. Protein translation: CASSDGQVVPHEQYF.